This paragraph reports one TCR beta chain. The data derive from a study of blood T cell repertoires in COVID-19. The assay was immunoSEQ multiplex PCR, and TCRdb's table has in-frame clones only and misses some. The sample lists roughly 250,000 clones; 80% to 90% were seen once. While infection was still active, Seattle patients were enrolled and then followed longitudinally. The sequenced sample consisted of peripheral blood. The TCR originated in a woman aged 30 to 39 with COVID-19, enrolled during active disease.

CDR3 region: CASSQDRGNYGYTF. CDR3 DNA: TGTGCCAGCAGCCAAGATCGCGGGAACTATGGCTACACCTTC. The genes are TRBV14 and TRBJ1-2; D remains unclear. Germline V gene data show CDR1 as SGHDN and CDR2 as FVKESK. CDR3 length: 14 amino acids. Trimming removed 0 bases from V and 2 bases from J, with 7 bases in between.